This T cell receptor beta chain was found in a study of PD-L1 blockade in urothelial cancer. Study context: When patients started atezolizumab in about 2014, it was given at 1,200 mg intravenously every 3 weeks.

V gave up 0 bases and J gave up 0 bases; unmatched junction bases: 7. Germline CDR1 LGHNT, CDR2 FRNRAP. CDR3 size: 18 residues. Time point denoted: peripheral blood 6 weeks after treatment start. The method was immunoSEQ multiplex PCR; TCRdb's version includes in-frame clones alone and lacks a portion of them. The sample holds around 50,000 clones, more than 75% seen once. The gene calls are TRBV12-5 and TRBJ2-1; 8 positions agree with TRBD2. The sequenced sample was PBMCs, obtained around atezolizumab (anti-PD-L1) treatment. This TCR was recovered from a man aged 55 to 70 with urothelial cancer. CDR3: CASGLVRGGASSYNEQFF. CDR3 coding DNA: TGTGCTAGTGGTTTGGTTCGGGGGGGGGCAAGCTCCTACAATGAGCAGTTCTTC.